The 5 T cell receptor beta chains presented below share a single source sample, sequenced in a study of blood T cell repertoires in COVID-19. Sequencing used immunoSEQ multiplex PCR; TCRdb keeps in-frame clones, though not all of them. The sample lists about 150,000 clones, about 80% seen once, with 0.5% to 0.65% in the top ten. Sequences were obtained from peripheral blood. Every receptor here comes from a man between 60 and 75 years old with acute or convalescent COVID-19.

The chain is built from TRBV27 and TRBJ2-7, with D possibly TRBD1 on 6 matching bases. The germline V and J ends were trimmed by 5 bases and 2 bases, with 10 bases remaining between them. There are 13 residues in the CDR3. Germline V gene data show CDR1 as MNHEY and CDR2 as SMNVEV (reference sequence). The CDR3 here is CASSQQGTYEQYF. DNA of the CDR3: TGTGCCAGCAGTCAACAGGGAACCTACGAGCAGTACTTC.

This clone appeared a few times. CDR3 protein: CASSQDVQGAGSTF. The DNA of the CDR3 is TGTGCCAGCAGCCAAGATGTGCAGGGGGCAGGGAGCACCTTC. The J gene is TRBJ1-2, the V gene TRBV14; 8 bases align to TRBD1. The trim removed 0 bases at V and 13 bases at J, leaving 10 bases unmatched. The CDR3 contains 14 residues. The germline CDR1 and CDR2 sequences are SGHDN and FVKESK.

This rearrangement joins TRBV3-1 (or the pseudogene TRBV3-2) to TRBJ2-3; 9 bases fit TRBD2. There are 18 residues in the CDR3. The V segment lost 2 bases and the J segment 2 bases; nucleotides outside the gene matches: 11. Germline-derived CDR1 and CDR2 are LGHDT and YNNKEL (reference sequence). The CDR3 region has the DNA TGTGCCAGCAGCCAACGGGTCAGAGCGGGGGGATACACAGATACGCAGTATTTT. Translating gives CASSQRVRAGGYTDTQYF.

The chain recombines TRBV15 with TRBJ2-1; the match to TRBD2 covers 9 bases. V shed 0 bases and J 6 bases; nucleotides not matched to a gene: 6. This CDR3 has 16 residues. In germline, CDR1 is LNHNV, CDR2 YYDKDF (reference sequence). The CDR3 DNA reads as TGTGCCACCAGCAGAGAAAGGACTAGCGTAGGCAATGAGCAGTTCTTC. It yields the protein CATSRERTSVGNEQFF. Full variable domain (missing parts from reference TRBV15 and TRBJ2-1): DAMVIQNPRYQVTQFGKPVTLSCSQTLNHNVMYWYQQKSSQAPKLLFHYYDKDFNNEADTPDNFQSRRPNTSFCFLDIRSPGLGDTAMYLCATSRERTSVGNEQFFGPGTRLTVL.

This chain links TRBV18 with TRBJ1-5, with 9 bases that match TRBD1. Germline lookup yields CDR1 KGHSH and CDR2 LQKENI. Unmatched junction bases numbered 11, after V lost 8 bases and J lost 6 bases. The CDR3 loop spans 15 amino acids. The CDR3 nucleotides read TGTGCCAGCCAACTAAGGACAGGGGAAAGTCAGCCCCAGCATTTT. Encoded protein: CASQLRTGESQPQHF.